This TCR beta chain was captured by sequencing in a study of regulatory T cells in long-lasting Graves disease. This clonotype was observed a few times. Specified time point: newly diagnosed GD, antithyroid drugs for less than 3 months. TCR sequences were obtained from RNA taken from PBMCs. V lost 6 bases and J 8 bases, leaving 10 bases between the germline ends. CDR3 size: 12 residues. HTBI primers from iRepertoire and Arm-PCR of CDR3 regions yielded the TCR beta libraries. Using its own MiXCR run on the multiplex PCR reads, TCRdb lists one record per CDR3 protein. The sample shows about 540,000 distinct CDR3 sequences, about 13% of them seen only once. The sample was also reused in another study, on T cells in Graves' hyperthyroidism and ophthalmopathy. According to that study: Uncontrolled infection, other autoimmune disease, pregnancy and lactation each barred patients from inclusion.

The chain recombines TRBV12-3 or TRBV12-4 with TRBJ1-4; D perhaps matches TRBD1 (5 bases). This TCR was recovered from a man younger than 45 with Graves disease. The sample here was peripheral blood mononuclear cells (PBMCs), taken at new diagnosis, from a patient treated with antithyroid drugs. The CDR3 DNA follows: TGTGCCAGCAGGGGGGACGGAGAAAAACTGTTTTTT. It encodes CASRGDGEKLFF.